This T cell receptor (beta chain) was retrieved from a study of blood T cell repertoires in COVID-19. Study-level information: The samples span acute and convalescent COVID-19 from the United States, Italy and Spain.

Only in-frame clones appear in the TCRdb table, and some are missing; sequencing was by immunoSEQ multiplex PCR. The profile covers around 150,000 clones, with around four fifths appearing a single time and 6.2% taken by the ten largest. Cohort assignment relied on participant-reported clinical history. Two negative PCRs, clearance, or symptom resolution were required of recovered Cohort 3 donors. Looked up from germline, CDR1 is GTSNPN and CDR2 is SVGIG (reference sequence). Trimming at V came to 0 bases and at J to 7 bases, leaving 7 bases not matched to a gene. The CDR3 length is 16 residues. The receptor was isolated from a woman aged 40 to 50 who had recovered from COVID-19. This chain links TRBV30 with TRBJ2-1; 12 bases match TRBD2. Material: PBMCs or T cells enriched from blood (not recorded which). For the CDR3, the DNA is TGTGCCTGGAGTGTAACTAGCGGGGGGCTATGGAATGAGCAGTTCTTC. The encoded protein is CAWSVTSGGLWNEQFF.